Each of the 27 T cell receptor beta chains below was sequenced from the same sample in a study of identifying expanded T cells in peripheral blood. Sequenced by immunoSEQ multiplex PCR; TCRdb stores in-frame clones only, minus some. The sample yields 81,000 or so clones, around 83% seen once. Sequenced sample: blood. These receptors all come from a person aged 18-69 years in good health.

The V and J genes are TRBV11-2 and TRBJ1-5; D is undetermined. Germline V gene data show CDR1 as SGHAT and CDR2 as FQNNGV. The CDR3 has 13 residues. Trimming took 1 base from V and 4 from J, leaving 5 bases between them. CDR3 nucleotides: TGTGCCAGCAGCTTAGCTAGAAATCAGCCCCAGCATTTT. Amino acids: CASSLARNQPQHF.

The V and J genes are TRBV9 and TRBJ2-1; the D is unclear. Germline V CDR1 and CDR2: SGDLS, YYNGEE. This CDR3 has 15 amino acids. Trimming took off 4 bases at V and 3 bases at J, with 14 bases between the two ends. For the CDR3, the DNA is TGTGCCAGCAGCCTCCCCGGAAGCCTCTACAATGAGCAGTTCTTC. Translated, it gives CASSLPGSLYNEQFF.

This clone was seen only once. The J gene is TRBJ1-4, the V gene TRBV11-2; a possible D gene is TRBD1 (5 bases). Between the trimmed V and J ends, which lost 6 bases and 4 bases, there was a span of 18 bases. There are 16 residues in the CDR3. The V gene's germline CDR1 is SGHAT and CDR2 FQNNGV. Here the CDR3 reads CASSLNRQGGNEKLFF. The CDR3 coding sequence is TGTGCCAGCAGTCTCAACCGTCAGGGAGGTAATGAAAAACTGTTTTTT.

V usage is TRBV10-3 and J usage is TRBJ1-2, with 11 bases that match TRBD1. The trim removed 10 bases at V and 8 bases at J, leaving 3 bases unmatched. This CDR3 is built from 11 residues. The germline V gene has CDR1 ENHRY and CDR2 SYGVKD. The CDR3 region is CAKGQGGGYTF. The CDR3 nucleotides read TGTGCCAAGGGACAGGGGGGCGGCTACACCTTC.

The gene calls are TRBV7-9 and TRBJ2-2; D is possibly TRBD2 (5 bases). This CDR3 has 15 residues. V was clipped by 1 base and J by 5 bases, with 11 bases between them. CDR1 is SEHNR, CDR2 FQNEAQ, per germline (reference sequence). CDR3 loop: CASSLGELRTGELFF. The CDR3 coding sequence is TGTGCCAGCAGCTTAGGGGAGTTGAGGACCGGGGAGCTGTTTTTT.

The V and J genes are TRBV13 and TRBJ2-7; TRBD2 is a possible D gene (6 bases). The germline V gene encodes CDR1 PRHDT and CDR2 FYEKMQ (reference sequence). V dropped 0 bases and J dropped 7 bases, with 13 bases sitting between them. This CDR3 has 14 residues. The CDR3 DNA reads as TGTGCCAGCAGCTTAGGACTAGCTCACGGAGAGCAGTACTTC. Translated, it gives CASSLGLAHGEQYF. Together with reference TRBV13 and TRBJ2-7, the CDR3 gives the full variable domain: AAGVIQSPRHLIKEKRETATLKCYPIPRHDTVYWYQQGPGQDPQFLISFYEKMQSDKGSIPDRFSAQQFSDYHSELNMSSLELGDSALYFCASSLGLAHGEQYFGPGTRLTVT.

The CDR3 region is CASSPNRQGMIPYEQYF. DNA for the CDR3: TGTGCCAGCAGCCCAAATAGACAGGGCATGATTCCCTACGAGCAGTACTTC. The chain recombines TRBV7-8 with TRBJ2-7; 7 nucleotides agree with TRBD1. This CDR3 region has 17 residues. The V gene end was trimmed by 5 bases and the J gene end by 2 bases; junction bases not matched to a gene: 15. Germline CDR1 reads SGHVS; CDR2 reads FQNEAQ.

About this clone: Germline is not matched at one junction end, which may reflect a read error. The V call is TRBV7-2, the J call TRBJ2-2; D is perhaps TRBD2 (5 bases). Germline CDR1 reads SGHTA; CDR2 reads FQGNSA. The CDR3 sequence is 16 residues long. The CDR3 loop reads CASSVRAGSNTGELFF. As DNA, the CDR3 is TGTGCCAGCAGCGTAAGGGCGGGCTCGAATACCGGGGAGCTGTTTTTT. The complete variable domain, with remaining parts taken from reference TRBV7-2 and TRBJ2-2, reads GAGVSQSPSNKVTEKGKDVELRCDPISGHTALYWYRQSLGQGLEFLIYFQGNSAPDKSGLPSDRFSAERTGGSVSTLTIQRTQQEDSAVYLCASSVRAGSNTGELFFGEGSRLTVL.

The chain joins TRBV18 to TRBJ2-5; TRBD1 matches 8 bases. The V gene's germline CDR1 is KGHSH and CDR2 LQKENI. The CDR3 loop spans 15 amino acids. J was trimmed by 2 bases and V by 3 bases; bases with no gene match: 5. The CDR3 sequence is CASSPRGPKQETQYF. The CDR3 DNA sequence: TGTGCCAGCTCACCCAGGGGGCCGAAGCAAGAGACCCAGTACTTC.

The V and J genes are TRBV19 and TRBJ1-2; the match to TRBD1 covers 7 bases. The CDR3 is 15 residues long. Looked up from germline, CDR1 is LNHDA and CDR2 is SQIVND (reference sequence). Trimming cost V 3 bases and J 8 bases; bases outside gene matches: 12. The CDR3 region has the DNA TGTGCCAGTAGTATTGACGGACAGGAGGCCGGAGGCTACACCTTC. Protein sequence: CASSIDGQEAGGYTF.

The J gene is TRBJ2-3, the V gene TRBV4-3, with 12 bases fitting TRBD2. This CDR3 has 17 amino acids. The V segment lost 3 bases and the J segment 2 bases; nucleotides outside the gene matches: 6. Germline V lookup: CDR1 LGHNA, CDR2 YSLEER. The CDR3 bases are TGCGCCAGCAGCCATTCCCTAGCGGGAGGGTACACAGATACGCAGTATTTT. Its translation: CASSHSLAGGYTDTQYF.

This chain joins TRBV25-1 and TRBJ2-7, with a weak D call TRBD2 (5 bases). Germline V CDR1 and CDR2: MGHDK, SYGVNS. Trimming shortened V by 3 bases and J by 9 bases, and 15 bases separated the two germline ends. This CDR3 is 13 amino acids long. The CDR3 sequence: CASSEPFLEGQYF. Written as DNA, the CDR3 is TGTGCCAGCAGTGAGCCATTCTTAGAGGGGCAGTACTTC.

The genes are TRBV10-3 and TRBJ2-7; perhaps D is TRBD1 or TRBD2 (5 bases each). The CDR3 runs 15 residues. Deletions cut 2 bases from V and 5 bases from J, with 16 bases between. Germline CDR1 reads ENHRY; CDR2 reads SYGVKD. The CDR3 here is CAISELGLGPDEQYF. DNA of the CDR3: TGTGCCATCAGTGAGCTCGGACTGGGGCCGGACGAGCAGTACTTC.

The chain recombines TRBV7-3 with TRBJ2-1; 7 bases are a match to TRBD2. J was trimmed by 9 bases and V by 2 bases; bases with no gene match: 10. This CDR3 has 15 residues. Germline CDR1 and CDR2: SGHTA and FQGTGA. The CDR3 DNA reads as TGTGCCAGCAGCTTAGAAGCGGGACCTTTCGGTGAGCAGTTCTTC. It translates to CASSLEAGPFGEQFF.

This clone showed up just a few times. The chain uses TRBV10-3 and TRBJ1-1; D unclear. Trimming took 4 bases from V and 0 from J, leaving 3 bases between them. The CDR3 loop spans 12 amino acids. Germline-derived CDR1 and CDR2 are ENHRY and SYGVKD. This chain's CDR3 is CAISGLNTEAFF. For the CDR3, the DNA is TGTGCCATCAGTGGGCTGAACACTGAAGCTTTCTTT.

The V gene is TRBV28, the J gene TRBJ2-1; 11 nucleotides match TRBD2. CDR3 length: 16 amino acids. V lost 5 bases, J lost 5 bases, and 8 bases stayed unmatched. Looked up from germline, CDR1 is MDHEN and CDR2 is SYDVKM. CDR3 coding DNA: TGTGCCAGCAGTCCTGGACTAGCGGGCATAGACAATGAGCAGTTCTTC. It codes for CASSPGLAGIDNEQFF.

This chain joins TRBV19 and TRBJ1-3, with D perhaps matching TRBD1 (5 bases). This CDR3 has 13 residues. V was trimmed by 7 bases and J by 0 bases, leaving 7 bases between them. Per germline, CDR1 LNHDA and CDR2 SQIVND (reference sequence). The DNA of the CDR3 is TGTGCCAGTATTACAGGCTCTGGAAACACCATATATTTT. Translated, it gives CASITGSGNTIYF.

This chain joins TRBV7-2 and TRBJ1-1; D is unclear. This CDR3 comprises 13 residues. Germline CDR1 and CDR2: SGHTA and FQGNSA. Deletions cut 3 bases from V and 3 bases from J, with 8 bases between. CDR3 loop: CASSFHGDTEAFF. For the CDR3, the DNA is TGTGCCAGCAGCTTCCACGGGGACACTGAAGCTTTCTTT. The variable domain in full, with the rest retrieved from reference TRBV7-2 and TRBJ1-1, is GAGVSQSPSNKVTEKGKDVELRCDPISGHTALYWYRQSLGQGLEFLIYFQGNSAPDKSGLPSDRFSAERTGGSVSTLTIQRTQQEDSAVYLCASSFHGDTEAFFGQGTRLTVV.

The rearrangement uses TRBV6-1 and TRBJ1-5; D gene ambiguous. V was pared by 2 bases and J by 7 bases, with 15 bases between. Per the germline V gene, CDR1 is MNHNS and CDR2 is SASEGT. The CDR3 is made up of 15 amino acids. DNA for the CDR3: TGTGCCAGCAGTGAAAGTTCAGGAGGGTGGCAGCCCCAGCATTTT. Amino acid sequence: CASSESSGGWQPQHF.

The chain couples TRBV19 to TRBJ1-1; D might be TRBD1 (5 bases). Germline V gene data show CDR1 as LNHDA and CDR2 as SQIVND (reference sequence). The CDR3 consists of 13 residues. V shed 5 bases and J shed 3 bases, with 10 bases lying between them. CDR3 region: CASSVAGYTEAFF. The CDR3 DNA sequence: TGTGCCAGTAGTGTAGCAGGGTACACTGAAGCTTTCTTT.

The rearrangement joins TRBV28 to TRBJ1-5, with a tentative D call TRBD1 (5 bases). CDR1 is MDHEN and CDR2 is SYDVKM in the germline V gene. The CDR3 extends over 14 amino acids. V dropped 5 bases and J dropped 3 bases, with 11 bases sitting between them. Here the CDR3 reads CASSKSGTNQPQHF. In nucleotides, the CDR3 is TGTGCCAGCAGTAAATCAGGGACCAATCAGCCCCAGCATTTT.

The CDR3 region has the DNA TGTGCCAGCAGTTATAGTACTAGCGGGAGAAATGAGCAGTTCTTC. This gives the protein CASSYSTSGRNEQFF. The chain links TRBV6-5 to TRBJ2-1; TRBD2 matches 11 bases. J gave up 7 bases and V 3 bases, and 5 bases lay outside the gene matches. Germline V gives CDR1 MNHEY, CDR2 SVGAGI. The CDR3 covers 15 residues.

The sample holds one count of this clone. The V gene is TRBV30, the J gene TRBJ2-7, with 9 bases matching TRBD2. This CDR3 region has 16 residues. From germline, CDR1 is GTSNPN and CDR2 SVGIG (reference sequence). The V and J ends lost 2 bases and 6 bases, in that order; junction bases with no gene match: 14. The CDR3 coding sequence is TGTGCCTGGAGTTCAAATAGCGGGGGTCCCGTCCCCGAGCAGTACTTC. Translation gives CAWSSNSGGPVPEQYF.

The chain recombines TRBV18 with TRBJ2-7, with D perhaps matching TRBD1 (6 bases). The V gene lost 1 base and the J gene lost 2 bases, with 9 bases spanning the gap. The CDR3 is 14 amino acids. Germline lookup yields CDR1 KGHSH and CDR2 LQKENI. The CDR3 DNA reads TGTGCCAGCTCACCACACAGGGACACCTACGAGCAGTACTTC. Translation: CASSPHRDTYEQYF. The full variable domain, with the rest looked up from reference TRBV18 and TRBJ2-7, is NAGVMQNPRHLVRRRGQEARLRCSPMKGHSHVYWYRQLPEEGLKFMVYLQKENIIDESGMPKERFSAEFPKEGPSILRIQQVVRGDSAAYFCASSPHRDTYEQYFGPGTRLTVT.

This chain links TRBV5-1 with TRBJ2-1, with D perhaps TRBD2 (6 bases). V lost 0 bases and J lost 4, with 11 bases in between. Germline V gives CDR1 SGHRS, CDR2 YFSETQ. The CDR3 contains 15 residues. The CDR3 is CASSLAGERYNEQFF. CDR3 nucleotide sequence: TGCGCCAGCAGCTTGGCGGGGGAGAGGTACAATGAGCAGTTCTTC.

The rearrangement links TRBV7-2 to TRBJ2-3; D is tentatively TRBD1 or TRBD2 (6 bases each). This CDR3 has 15 amino acids. V lost 1 base and J lost 4, with 12 bases in between. CDR1 and CDR2 (germline): SGHTA, FQGNSA. CDR3 DNA sequence: TGTGCCAGCAGCTTAGTGGAGGGGGTGGCAGATACGCAGTATTTT. Its protein product is CASSLVEGVADTQYF.

This chain uses TRBV30 with TRBJ2-2, with D tentatively TRBD2 (6 bases). This CDR3 has 15 residues. Germline CDR1 GTSNPN, CDR2 SVGIG (reference sequence). The V end was cut by 2 bases, the J end by 0 bases, with 10 bases between. CDR3 loop: CAWSKRVPNTGELFF. CDR3 sequence (DNA): TGTGCCTGGAGTAAGCGGGTCCCGAACACCGGGGAGCTGTTTTTT.